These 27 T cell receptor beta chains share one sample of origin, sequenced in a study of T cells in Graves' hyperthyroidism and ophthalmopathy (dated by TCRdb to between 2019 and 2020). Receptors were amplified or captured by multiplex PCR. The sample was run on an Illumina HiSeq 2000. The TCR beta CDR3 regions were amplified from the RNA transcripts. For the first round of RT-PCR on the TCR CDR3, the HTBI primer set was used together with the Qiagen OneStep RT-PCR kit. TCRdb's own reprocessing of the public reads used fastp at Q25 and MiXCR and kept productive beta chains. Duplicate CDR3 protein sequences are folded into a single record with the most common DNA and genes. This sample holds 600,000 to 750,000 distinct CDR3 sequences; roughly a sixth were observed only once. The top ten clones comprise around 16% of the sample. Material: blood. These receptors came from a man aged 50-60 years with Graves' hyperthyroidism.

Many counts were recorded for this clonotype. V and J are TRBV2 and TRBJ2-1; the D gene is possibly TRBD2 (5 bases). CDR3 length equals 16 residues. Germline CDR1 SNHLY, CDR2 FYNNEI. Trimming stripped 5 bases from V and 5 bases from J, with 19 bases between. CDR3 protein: CASSLGLNSAHNEQFF. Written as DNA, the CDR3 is TGTGCCAGCAGTCTCGGACTTAACTCGGCCCACAATGAGCAGTTCTTC.

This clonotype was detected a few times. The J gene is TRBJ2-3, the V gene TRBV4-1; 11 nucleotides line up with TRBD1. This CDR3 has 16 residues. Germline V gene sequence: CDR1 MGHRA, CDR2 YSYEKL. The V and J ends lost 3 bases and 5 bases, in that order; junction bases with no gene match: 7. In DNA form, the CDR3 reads TGCGCCAGCAGCCAGGAGCTCGGGACAGGGGGAGATACGCAGTATTTT. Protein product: CASSQELGTGGDTQYF.

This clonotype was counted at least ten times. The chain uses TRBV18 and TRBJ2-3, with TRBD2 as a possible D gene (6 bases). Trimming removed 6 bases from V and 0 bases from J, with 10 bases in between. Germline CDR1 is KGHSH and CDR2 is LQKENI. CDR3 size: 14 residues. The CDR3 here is CASSTGGSTDTQYF. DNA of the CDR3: TGTGCCAGCTCCACCGGAGGGAGCACAGATACGCAGTATTTT.

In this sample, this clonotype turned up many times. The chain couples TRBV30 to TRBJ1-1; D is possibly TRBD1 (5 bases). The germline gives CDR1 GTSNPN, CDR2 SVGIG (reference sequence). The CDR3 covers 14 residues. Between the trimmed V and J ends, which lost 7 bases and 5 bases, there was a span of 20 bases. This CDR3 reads CASDQEGVVTEAFF. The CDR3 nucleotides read TGTGCCTCGGACCAAGAAGGGGTGGTGACTGAAGCTTTCTTT.

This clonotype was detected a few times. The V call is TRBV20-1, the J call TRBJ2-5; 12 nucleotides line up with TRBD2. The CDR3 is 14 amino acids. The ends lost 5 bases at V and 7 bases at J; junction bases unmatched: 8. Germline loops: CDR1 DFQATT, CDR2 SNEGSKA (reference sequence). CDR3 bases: TGCAGTGCTCTTCTAGCGGGAGGGCCTCCGACCCAGTACTTC. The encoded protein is CSALLAGGPPTQYF.

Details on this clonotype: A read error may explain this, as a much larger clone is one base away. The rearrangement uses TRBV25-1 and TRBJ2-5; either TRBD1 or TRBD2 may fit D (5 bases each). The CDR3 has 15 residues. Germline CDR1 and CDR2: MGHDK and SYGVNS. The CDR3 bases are TGTGCCAGCAGTGATATCCAGGGACGGCAAGAGACCCAGTGCTTC. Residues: CASSDIQGRQETQCF.

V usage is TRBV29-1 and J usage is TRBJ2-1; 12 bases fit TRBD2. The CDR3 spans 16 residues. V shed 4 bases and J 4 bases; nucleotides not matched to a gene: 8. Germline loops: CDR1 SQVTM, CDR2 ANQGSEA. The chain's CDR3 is CSVVRASGRGYNEQFF. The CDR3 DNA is TGCAGCGTTGTCAGGGCTAGCGGGAGGGGGTACAATGAGCAGTTCTTC.

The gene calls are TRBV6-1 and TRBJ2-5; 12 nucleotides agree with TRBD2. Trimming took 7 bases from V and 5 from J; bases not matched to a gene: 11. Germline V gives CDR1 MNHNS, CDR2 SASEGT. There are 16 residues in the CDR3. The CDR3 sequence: CASTPTSGSRRETQYF. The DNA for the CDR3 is TGTGCCAGCACCCCGACTAGCGGGAGCAGGAGGGAGACCCAGTACTTC.

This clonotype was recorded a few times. The CDR3 loop is CASSEVGFSYNEQFF. CDR3 DNA sequence: TGTGCCAGCAGTGAAGTGGGGTTCTCCTACAATGAGCAGTTCTTC. The chain links TRBV6-1 to TRBJ2-1; D remains ambiguous. The CDR3 extends over 15 amino acids. V was trimmed by 1 base and J by 0 bases, leaving 7 bases between them. Germline V gene sequence: CDR1 MNHNS, CDR2 SASEGT.

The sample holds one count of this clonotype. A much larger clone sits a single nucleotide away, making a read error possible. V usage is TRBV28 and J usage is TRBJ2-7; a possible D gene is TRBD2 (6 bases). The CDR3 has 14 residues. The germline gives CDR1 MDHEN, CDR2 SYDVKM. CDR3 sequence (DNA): TGTGCCAGCAGTCCGACGGCGGGAATCTACGAGCAGCACTTC. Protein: CASSPTAGIYEQHF.

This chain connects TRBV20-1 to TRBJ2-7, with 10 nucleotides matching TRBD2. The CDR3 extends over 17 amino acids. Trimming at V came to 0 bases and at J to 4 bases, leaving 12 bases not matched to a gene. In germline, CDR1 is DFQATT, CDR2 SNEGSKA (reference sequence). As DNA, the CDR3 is TGCAGTGCTAGAGATTGGCTAGCGGGAGAAGGGGTGTACGAGCAGTACTTC. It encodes CSARDWLAGEGVYEQYF.

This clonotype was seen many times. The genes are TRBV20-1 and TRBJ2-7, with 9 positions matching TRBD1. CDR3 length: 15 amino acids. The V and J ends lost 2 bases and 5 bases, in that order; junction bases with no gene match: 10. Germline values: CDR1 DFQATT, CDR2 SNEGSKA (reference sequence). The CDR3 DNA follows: TGCAGTGCTAGATCCCACCGGGACAGGGACCACGAGCAGTACTTC. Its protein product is CSARSHRDRDHEQYF.

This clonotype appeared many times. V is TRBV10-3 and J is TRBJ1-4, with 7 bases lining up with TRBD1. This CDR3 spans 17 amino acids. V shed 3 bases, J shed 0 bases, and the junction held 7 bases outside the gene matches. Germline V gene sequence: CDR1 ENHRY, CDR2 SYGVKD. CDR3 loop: CAISERTGFATNEKLFF. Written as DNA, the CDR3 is TGTGCCATCAGTGAAAGGACAGGATTTGCAACTAATGAAAAACTGTTTTTT.

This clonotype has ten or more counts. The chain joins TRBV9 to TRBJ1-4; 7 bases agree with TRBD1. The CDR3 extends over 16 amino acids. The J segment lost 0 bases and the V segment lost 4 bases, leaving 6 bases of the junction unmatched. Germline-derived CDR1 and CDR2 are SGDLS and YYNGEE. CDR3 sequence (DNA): TGTGCCAGCAGCCCAGCAGGGGGTGCAACTAATGAAAAACTGTTTTTT. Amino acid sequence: CASSPAGGATNEKLFF. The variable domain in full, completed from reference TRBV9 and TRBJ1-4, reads DSGVTQTPKHLITATGQRVTLRCSPRSGDLSVYWYQQSLDQGLQFLIQYYNGEERAKGNILERFSAQQFPDLHSELNLSSLELGDSALYFCASSPAGGATNEKLFFGSGTQLSVL.

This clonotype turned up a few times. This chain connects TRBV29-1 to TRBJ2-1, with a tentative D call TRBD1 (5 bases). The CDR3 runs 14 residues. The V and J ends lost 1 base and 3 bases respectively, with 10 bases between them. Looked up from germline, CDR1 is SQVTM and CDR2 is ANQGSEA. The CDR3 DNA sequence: TGCAGCGTTGAAGGGCAGGGCCACTACAATGAGCAGTTCTTC. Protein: CSVEGQGHYNEQFF.

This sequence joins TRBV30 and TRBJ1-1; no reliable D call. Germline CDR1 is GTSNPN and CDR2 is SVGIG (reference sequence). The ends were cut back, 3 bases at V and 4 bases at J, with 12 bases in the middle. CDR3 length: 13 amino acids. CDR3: CAWSLVESTEAFF. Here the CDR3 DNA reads TGTGCCTGGAGCCTAGTTGAATCCACTGAAGCTTTCTTT.

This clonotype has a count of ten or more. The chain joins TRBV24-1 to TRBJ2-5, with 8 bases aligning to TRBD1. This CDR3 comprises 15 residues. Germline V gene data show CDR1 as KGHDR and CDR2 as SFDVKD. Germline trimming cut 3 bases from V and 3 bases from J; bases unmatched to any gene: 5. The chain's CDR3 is CATSDHRTGKETQYF. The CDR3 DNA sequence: TGTGCCACCAGTGATCACCGGACAGGGAAAGAGACCCAGTACTTC.

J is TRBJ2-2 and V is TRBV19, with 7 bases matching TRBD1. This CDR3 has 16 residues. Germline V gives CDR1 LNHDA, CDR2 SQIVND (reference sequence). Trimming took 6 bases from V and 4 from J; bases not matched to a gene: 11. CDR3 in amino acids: CASSKGQQVPTGELFF. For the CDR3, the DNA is TGTGCCAGTAGCAAGGGACAGCAGGTTCCCACCGGGGAGCTGTTTTTT.

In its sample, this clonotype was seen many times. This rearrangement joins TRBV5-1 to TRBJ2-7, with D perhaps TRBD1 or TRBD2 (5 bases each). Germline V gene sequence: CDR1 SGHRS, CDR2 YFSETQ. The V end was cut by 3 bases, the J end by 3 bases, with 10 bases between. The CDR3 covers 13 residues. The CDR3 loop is CASSWGPNYEQYF. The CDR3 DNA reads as TGCGCCAGCAGCTGGGGACCGAACTACGAGCAGTACTTC. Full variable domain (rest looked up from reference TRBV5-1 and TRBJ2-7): KAGVTQTPRYLIKTRGQQVTLSCSPISGHRSVSWYQQTPGQGLQFLFEYFSETQRNKGNFPGRFSGRQFSNSRSEMNVSTLELGDSALYLCASSWGPNYEQYFGPGTRLTVT.

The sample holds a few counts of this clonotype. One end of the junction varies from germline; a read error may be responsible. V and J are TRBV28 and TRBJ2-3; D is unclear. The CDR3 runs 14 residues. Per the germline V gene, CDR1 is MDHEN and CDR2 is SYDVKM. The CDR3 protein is CASSFRLVTDTRYF. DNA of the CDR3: TGTGCCAGCAGTTTTAGGTTAGTCACAGATACGCGGTATTTT.

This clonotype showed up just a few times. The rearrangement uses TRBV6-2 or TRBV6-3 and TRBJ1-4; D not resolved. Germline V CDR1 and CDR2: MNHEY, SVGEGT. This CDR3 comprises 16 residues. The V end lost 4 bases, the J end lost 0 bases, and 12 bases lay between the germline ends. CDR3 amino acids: CASSLTASTTNEKLFF. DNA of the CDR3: TGTGCCAGCAGTTTGACTGCTAGTACAACTAATGAAAAACTGTTTTTT.

The CDR3 sequence: CASSLWRQEQYF. The CDR3 DNA reads TGTGCCAGCAGTTTATGGAGGCAGGAGCAGTACTTC. The chain is built from TRBV28 and TRBJ2-7; D not certain. Per germline, CDR1 MDHEN and CDR2 SYDVKM. The CDR3 has 12 amino acids. The V gene lost 0 bases and the J gene lost 7 bases, with 7 bases spanning the gap.

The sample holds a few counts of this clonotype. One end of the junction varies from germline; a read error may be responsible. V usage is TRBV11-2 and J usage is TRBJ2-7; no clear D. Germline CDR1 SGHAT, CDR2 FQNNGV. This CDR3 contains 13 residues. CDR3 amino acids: CASSLAQTYGQYF. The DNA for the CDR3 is TGTGCCAGCAGCTTAGCCCAGACCTACGGGCAGTACTTC.

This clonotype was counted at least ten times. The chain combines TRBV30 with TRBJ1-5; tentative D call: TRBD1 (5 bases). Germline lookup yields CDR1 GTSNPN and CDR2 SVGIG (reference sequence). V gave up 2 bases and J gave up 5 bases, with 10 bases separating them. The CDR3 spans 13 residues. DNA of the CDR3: TGTGCCTGGAGTCAGGGCGAGGATCAGCCCCAGCATTTT. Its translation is CAWSQGEDQPQHF.

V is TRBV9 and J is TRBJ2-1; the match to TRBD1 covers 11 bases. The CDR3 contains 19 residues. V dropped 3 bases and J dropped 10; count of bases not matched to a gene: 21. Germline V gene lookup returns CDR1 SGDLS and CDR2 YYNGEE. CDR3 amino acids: CASSDGPGQGGLAGREQFF. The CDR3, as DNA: TGTGCCAGCAGCGATGGTCCGGGACAGGGGGGTCTAGCGGGTCGAGAGCAGTTCTTC.

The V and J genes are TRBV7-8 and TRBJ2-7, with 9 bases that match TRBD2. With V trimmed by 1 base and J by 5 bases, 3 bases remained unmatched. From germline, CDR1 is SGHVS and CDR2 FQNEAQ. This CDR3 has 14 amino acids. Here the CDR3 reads CASSLEAGGNEQYF. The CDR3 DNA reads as TGTGCCAGCAGCTTAGAAGCGGGAGGAAACGAGCAGTACTTC.

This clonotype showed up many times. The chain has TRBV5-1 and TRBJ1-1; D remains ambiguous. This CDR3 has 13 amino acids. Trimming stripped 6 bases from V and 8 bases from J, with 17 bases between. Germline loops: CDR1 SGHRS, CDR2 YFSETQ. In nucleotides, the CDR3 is TGCGCCAGCAAGAGTGCGGGAGTGGGGGAAGCTTTCTTT. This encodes CASKSAGVGEAFF.